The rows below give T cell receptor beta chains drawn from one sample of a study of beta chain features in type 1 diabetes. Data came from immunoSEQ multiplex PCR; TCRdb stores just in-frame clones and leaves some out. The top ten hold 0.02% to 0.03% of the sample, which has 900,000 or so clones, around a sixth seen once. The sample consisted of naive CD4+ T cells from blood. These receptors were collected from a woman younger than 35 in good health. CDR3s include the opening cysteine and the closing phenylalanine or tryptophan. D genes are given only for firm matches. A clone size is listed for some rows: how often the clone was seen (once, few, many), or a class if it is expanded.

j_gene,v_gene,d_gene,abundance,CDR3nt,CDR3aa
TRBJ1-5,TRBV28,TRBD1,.,TGTGCCAGCAGGGGACAGGGGCTTAGGCCCCAGCATTTT,CASRGQGLRPQHF
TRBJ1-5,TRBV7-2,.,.,TGTGCCAGCAGCCTACAGGAAAATCAGCCCCAGCATTTT,CASSLQENQPQHF
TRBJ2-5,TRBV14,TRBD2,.,TGTGCCAGCAGCCAATCCAGGACTAGCGGCCAAGAGACCCAGTACTTC,CASSQSRTSGQETQYF
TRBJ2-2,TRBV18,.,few,TGTGCCAGCTCATCCCCGGGACAGAACACCGGGGAGCTGTTTTTT,CASSSPGQNTGELFF
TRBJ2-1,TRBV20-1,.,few,TGCAGTGCGGCTAACAATGAGCAGTTCTTC,CSAANNEQFF
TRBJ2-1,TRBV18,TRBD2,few,TGTGCCAGCTCACCCACTAGCGGGACCTACAATGAGCAGTTCTTC,CASSPTSGTYNEQFF
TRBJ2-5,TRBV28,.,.,TGTGCCAGCAGATCGTCGGACCAAGAGACCCAGTACTTC,CASRSSDQETQYF
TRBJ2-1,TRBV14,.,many,TGTGCCAGCAGCCAAGAGGCGGTCTATGAGCAGTTCTTC,CASSQEAVYEQFF
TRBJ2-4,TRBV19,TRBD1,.,TGTGCCAGTAGTGGGACAGGGGGAGCCAAAAACATTCAGTACTTC,CASSGTGGAKNIQYF
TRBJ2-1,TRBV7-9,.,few,TGTGCCAGCAGTAAGCCCGATGAGCAGTTCTTC,CASSKPDEQFF
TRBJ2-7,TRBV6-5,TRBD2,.,TGTGCCAGCAGCCCCTTTCGGGAGGTCCCCGAGCAGTACTTC,CASSPFREVPEQYF
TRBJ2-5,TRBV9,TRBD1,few,TGTGCCAGCAGCGTAGGGACAGACAGGGGAGAGACCCAGTACTTC,CASSVGTDRGETQYF
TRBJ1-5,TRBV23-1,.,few,TGCGCCAGCAGACGGACAGTGGACGGCTATAGCAATCAGCCCCAGCATTTT,CASRRTVDGYSNQPQHF
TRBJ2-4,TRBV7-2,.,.,TGTGCCAGCAGCTTAATAAAAAACATTCAGTACTTC,CASSLIKNIQYF
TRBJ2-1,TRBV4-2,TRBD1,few,TGTGCCAGCAGCCAAGCGGACAGGGCTAACTACAATGAGCAGTTCTTC,CASSQADRANYNEQFF
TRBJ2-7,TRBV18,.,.,TGTGCCAGCTCACCAGGGCTGTCCGCGGAGCAGTACTTC,CASSPGLSAEQYF
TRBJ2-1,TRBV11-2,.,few,TGTGCCAGCACCAAACAGAGTGGTAAGCAGTTCTTC,CASTKQSGKQFF
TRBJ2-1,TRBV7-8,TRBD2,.,TGTGCCAGCAGCTTAGGCTTTGCGGGAGGTTACAATGAGCAGTTCTTC,CASSLGFAGGYNEQFF
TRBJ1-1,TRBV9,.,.,TGTGCCAGCAGCGGAGACAGCGGAAACCTGAACACTGAAGCTTTCTTT,CASSGDSGNLNTEAFF
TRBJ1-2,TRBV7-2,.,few,TGTGCCAGCAGCTTACCCCCGACACAGGGTTCCTATGGCTACACCTTC,CASSLPPTQGSYGYTF
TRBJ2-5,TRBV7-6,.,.,TGTGCCAGTAGAATGGGGGGCGCCGGGCAAGAGACCCAGTACTTC,CASRMGGAGQETQYF
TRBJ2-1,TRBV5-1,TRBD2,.,TGCGCCAGCAGCTTGTCGCTAGCGGGGAGTCTGAATGAGCAGTTCTTC,CASSLSLAGSLNEQFF
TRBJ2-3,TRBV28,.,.,TGTGCCACCTGTCGGGGTGGCGCAGATACGCAGTATTTT,CATCRGGADTQYF
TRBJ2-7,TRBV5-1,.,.,TGCGCCAGCAGCTTGAGCCCGGCTTTCTACGAGCAGTACTTC,CASSLSPAFYEQYF
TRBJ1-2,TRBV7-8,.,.,TGTGCCAGCAGCTTAGGTGGAGCTAACTATGGCTACACCTTC,CASSLGGANYGYTF
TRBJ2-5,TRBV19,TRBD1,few,TGTGCCAGTAGTGAGATGGGACAGGGGGCAGAGACCCAGTACTTC,CASSEMGQGAETQYF
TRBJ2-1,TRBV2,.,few,TGTGCCAGCAGTTCTAGCTATTCCTACAATGAGCAGTTCTTC,CASSSSYSYNEQFF
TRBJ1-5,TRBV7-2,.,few,TGTGCCAGCAGCTTAGCGGTCGCGCAGCCCCAGCATTTT,CASSLAVAQPQHF
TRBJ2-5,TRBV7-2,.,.,TGTGCCAGCAGCCAAAGCCCTCGGGAGACCCAGTACTTC,CASSQSPRETQYF
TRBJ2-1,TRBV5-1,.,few,TGCGCCAGCAGTATCCGGGCGGGCACCTACAATGAGCAGTTCTTC,CASSIRAGTYNEQFF
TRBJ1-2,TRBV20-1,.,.,TGCAGTGCTAGGTCTGGGACTGGCTACACCTTC,CSARSGTGYTF
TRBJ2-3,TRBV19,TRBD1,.,TGTGCCAGTAGTATCACCCCACAGGGGGCGAGCACAGATACGCAGTATTTT,CASSITPQGASTDTQYF
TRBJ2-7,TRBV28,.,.,TGTGCCAGCAGTTTGGCAGGATCCTACGAGCAGTACTTC,CASSLAGSYEQYF
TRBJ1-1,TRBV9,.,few,TGTGCCAGCAGCGTAGCAGGCTCCACTGAAGCTTTCTTT,CASSVAGSTEAFF
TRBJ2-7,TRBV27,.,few,TGTGCCAGCAGTTTATCAGACGCGTTCTACGAGCAGTACTTC,CASSLSDAFYEQYF
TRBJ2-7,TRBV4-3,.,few,TGCGCCAGCAGCCAACAGAGACTGCAAGGCGAGCAGTACTTC,CASSQQRLQGEQYF
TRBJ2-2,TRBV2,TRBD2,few,TGTGCCAGCAGCTGGGGACTAGCGTCCGGGGAGCTGTTTTTT,CASSWGLASGELFF
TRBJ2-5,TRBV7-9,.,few,TGTGCCAGCAGCCCCGGGGTAGAGACCCAGTACTTC,CASSPGVETQYF
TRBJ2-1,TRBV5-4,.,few,TGTGCCAGCAGCAGTACCCCAGACGGTTACAATGAGCAGTTCTTC,CASSSTPDGYNEQFF
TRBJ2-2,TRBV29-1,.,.,TGCAGCGTTGGGGACATCACCGGGGAGCTGTTTTTT,CSVGDITGELFF
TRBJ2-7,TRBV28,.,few,TGTGCCAGCAGTTTAGTATACAGGGAGCAGTACTTC,CASSLVYREQYF
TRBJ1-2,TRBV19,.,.,TGTGCCAGTAGTATAAATTATGGCTACACCTTC,CASSINYGYTF
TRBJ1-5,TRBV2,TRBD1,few,TGTGCCAGCAGTGATCAAGGGACAGGGCGTGAGCCCCAGCATTTT,CASSDQGTGREPQHF
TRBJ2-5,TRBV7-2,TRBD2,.,TGTGCCAGCACCAAGCTTGGTGTAGCGGGAGCACAAGAGACCCAGTACTTC,CASTKLGVAGAQETQYF
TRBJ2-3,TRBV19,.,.,TGTGCCAGTAGTTTTACAACCACAGATACGCAGTATTTT,CASSFTTTDTQYF